These 2 T cell receptor beta chains were sequenced from one sample in a study of blood T cell repertoires in COVID-19. Repertoires were generated with immunoSEQ multiplex PCR, while TCRdb's copy carries only in-frame clones and drops some. The sample has 200,000 or so clones, about 90% seen once; the top ten hold around 8.9%. The sample was PBMCs or T cells enriched from blood (not recorded which). The origin of the receptors is a woman under 30 who had recovered from COVID-19.

The rearrangement joins TRBV19 to TRBJ2-1; D gene ambiguous. The CDR3 extends over 15 amino acids. V lost 1 base to trimming and J lost 0 bases, with 7 bases between them. CDR1 LNHDA and CDR2 SQIVND come from the germline V gene (reference sequence). The CDR3 spells CASSIVGTSYNEQFF. The CDR3 DNA follows: TGTGCCAGTAGTATAGTGGGCACCTCCTACAATGAGCAGTTCTTC.

The chain has TRBV4-1 and TRBJ2-2; TRBD1 aligns across 9 bases. Per germline, CDR1 MGHRA and CDR2 YSYEKL. V lost 0 bases, J lost 7 bases, and 6 bases stayed unmatched. The CDR3 runs 16 residues. The CDR3 is CASSQEQGAMNGELFF. The CDR3 coding sequence is TGCGCCAGCAGCCAAGAACAGGGGGCTATGAACGGGGAGCTGTTTTTT.